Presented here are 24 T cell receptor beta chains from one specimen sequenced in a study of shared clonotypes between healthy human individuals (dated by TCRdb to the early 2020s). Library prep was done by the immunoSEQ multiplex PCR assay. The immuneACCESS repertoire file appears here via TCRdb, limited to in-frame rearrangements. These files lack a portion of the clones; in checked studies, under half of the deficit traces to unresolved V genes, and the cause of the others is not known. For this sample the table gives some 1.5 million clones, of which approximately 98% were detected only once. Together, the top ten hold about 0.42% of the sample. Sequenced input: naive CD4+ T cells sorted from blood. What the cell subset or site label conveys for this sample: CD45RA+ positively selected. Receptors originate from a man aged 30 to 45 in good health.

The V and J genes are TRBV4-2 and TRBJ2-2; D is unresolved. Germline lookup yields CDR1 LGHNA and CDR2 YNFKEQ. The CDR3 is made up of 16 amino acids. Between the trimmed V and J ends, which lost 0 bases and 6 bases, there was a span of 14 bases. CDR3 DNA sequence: TGTGCCAGCAGCCAAGATCTAGGAAGACCGTCCGGGGAGCTGTTTTTT. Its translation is CASSQDLGRPSGELFF.

The CDR3 coding sequence is TGTGCCAGCAGCTTGGCCAACCATAGATCGGTCACCGGGGAGCTGTTTTTT. It codes for CASSLANHRSVTGELFF. The chain couples TRBV5-4 to TRBJ2-2; D is unclear. The germline V gene has CDR1 SGHNT and CDR2 YYREEE (reference sequence). V was cut by 0 bases and J by 4 bases, with 16 bases left in between. The CDR3 runs 17 residues.

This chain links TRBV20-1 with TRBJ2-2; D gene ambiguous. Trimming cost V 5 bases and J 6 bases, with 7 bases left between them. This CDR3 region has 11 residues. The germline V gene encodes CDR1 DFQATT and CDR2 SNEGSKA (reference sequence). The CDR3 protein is CSAGRAGELFF. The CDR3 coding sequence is TGCAGTGCTGGTCGCGCCGGGGAGCTGTTTTTT.

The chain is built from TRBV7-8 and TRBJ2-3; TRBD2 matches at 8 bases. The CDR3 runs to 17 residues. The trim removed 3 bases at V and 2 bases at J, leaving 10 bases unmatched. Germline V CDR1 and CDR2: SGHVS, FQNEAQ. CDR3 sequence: CASSFRTSLYSTDTQYF. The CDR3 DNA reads TGTGCCAGCAGCTTTCGGACTAGCCTATACTCCACAGATACGCAGTATTTT.

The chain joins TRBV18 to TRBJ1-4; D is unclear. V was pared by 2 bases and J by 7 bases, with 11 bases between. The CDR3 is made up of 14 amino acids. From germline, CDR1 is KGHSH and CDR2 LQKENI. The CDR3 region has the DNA TGTGCCAGCTCACCATTGGGGTTGGGTGAAAAACTGTTTTTT. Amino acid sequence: CASSPLGLGEKLFF.

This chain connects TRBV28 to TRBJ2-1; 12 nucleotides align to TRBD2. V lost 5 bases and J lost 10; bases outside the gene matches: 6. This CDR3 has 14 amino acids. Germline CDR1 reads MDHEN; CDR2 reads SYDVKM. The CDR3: CASSLAGGPEEQFF. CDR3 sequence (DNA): TGTGCCAGCAGTCTAGCGGGAGGGCCGGAAGAGCAGTTCTTC.

In nucleotides, the CDR3 is TGTGCCAGCAGCACTAATGCGGGCAGGGCACATCAGCCCCAGCATTTT. Translated: CASSTNAGRAHQPQHF. This chain uses TRBV28 with TRBJ1-5, with TRBD1 as a possible D gene (5 bases). This CDR3 contains 16 residues. The ends were cut back, 6 bases at V and 5 bases at J, with 20 bases in the middle. Germline-derived CDR1 and CDR2 are MDHEN and SYDVKM.

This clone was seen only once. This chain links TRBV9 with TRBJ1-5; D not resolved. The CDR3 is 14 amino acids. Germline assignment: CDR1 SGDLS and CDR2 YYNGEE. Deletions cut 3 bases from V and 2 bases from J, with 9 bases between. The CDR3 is CASSATPGNQPQHF. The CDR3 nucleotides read TGTGCCAGCAGCGCAACCCCGGGCAATCAGCCCCAGCATTTT.

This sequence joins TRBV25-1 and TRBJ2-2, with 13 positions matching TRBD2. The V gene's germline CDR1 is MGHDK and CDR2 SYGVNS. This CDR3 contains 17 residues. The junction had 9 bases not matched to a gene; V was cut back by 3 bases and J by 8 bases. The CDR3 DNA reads TGTGCCAGCAGTGACCTCGGGACTAGCGGGATTCGTGGGGAGCTGTTTTTT. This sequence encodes CASSDLGTSGIRGELFF.

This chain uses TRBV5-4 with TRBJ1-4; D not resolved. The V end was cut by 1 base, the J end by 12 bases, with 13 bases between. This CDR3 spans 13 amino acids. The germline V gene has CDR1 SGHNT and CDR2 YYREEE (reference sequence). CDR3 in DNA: TGTGCCAGCAGCTTGACGCTGACGGAGGAACTGTTTTTT. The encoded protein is CASSLTLTEELFF.

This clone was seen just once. The CDR3 bases are TGTGCCAGCAGCTTAAGTAGCGGGGAGACCCAGTACTTC. Translating it yields CASSLSSGETQYF. The V call is TRBV7-3, the J call TRBJ2-5, with TRBD2 identical over 7 bases. The CDR3 totals 13 residues. The germline CDR1 and CDR2 sequences are SGHTA and FQGTGA. With V trimmed by 1 base and J by 5 bases, 1 base remained unmatched.

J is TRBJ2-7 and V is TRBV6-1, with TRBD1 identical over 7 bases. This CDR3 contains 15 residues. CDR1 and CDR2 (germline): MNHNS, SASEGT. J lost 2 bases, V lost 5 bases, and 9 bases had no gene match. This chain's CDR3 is CASSPRQGFTYEQYF. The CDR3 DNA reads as TGTGCCAGCAGTCCCCGACAGGGATTTACCTACGAGCAGTACTTC.

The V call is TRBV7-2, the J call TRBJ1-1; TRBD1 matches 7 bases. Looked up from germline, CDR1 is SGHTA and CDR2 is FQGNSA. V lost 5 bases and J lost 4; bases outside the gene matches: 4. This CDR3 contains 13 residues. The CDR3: CASSPDRATEAFF. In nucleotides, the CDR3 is TGTGCCAGCAGCCCCGACAGGGCCACTGAAGCTTTCTTT.

This chain's CDR3 is CASSLVGGQVETQYF. The CDR3 DNA sequence: TGTGCCAGCAGCTTAGTGGGGGGTCAGGTAGAGACCCAGTACTTC. The chain couples TRBV13 to TRBJ2-5; D might be TRBD2 (6 bases). The V end was cut by 1 base, the J end by 4 bases, with 13 bases between. The length of the CDR3 is 15 residues. In germline, CDR1 is PRHDT, CDR2 FYEKMQ (reference sequence).

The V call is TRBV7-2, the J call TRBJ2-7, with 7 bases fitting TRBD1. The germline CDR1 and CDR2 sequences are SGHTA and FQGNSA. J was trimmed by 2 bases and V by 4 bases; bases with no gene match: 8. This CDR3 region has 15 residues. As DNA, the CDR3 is TGTGCCAGCAGCTCCCGGACAGGAAACACCTACGAGCAGTACTTC. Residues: CASSSRTGNTYEQYF. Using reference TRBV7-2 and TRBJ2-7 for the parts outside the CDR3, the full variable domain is GAGVSQSPSNKVTEKGKDVELRCDPISGHTALYWYRQSLGQGLEFLIYFQGNSAPDKSGLPSDRFSAERTGGSVSTLTIQRTQQEDSAVYLCASSSRTGNTYEQYFGPGTRLTVT.

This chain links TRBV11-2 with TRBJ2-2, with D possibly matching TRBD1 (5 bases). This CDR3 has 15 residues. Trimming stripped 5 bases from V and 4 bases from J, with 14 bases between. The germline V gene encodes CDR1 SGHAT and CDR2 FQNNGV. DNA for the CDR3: TGTGCCAGCAGCCTAGTCAGGGCTGGCACCGGGGAGCTGTTTTTT. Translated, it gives CASSLVRAGTGELFF.

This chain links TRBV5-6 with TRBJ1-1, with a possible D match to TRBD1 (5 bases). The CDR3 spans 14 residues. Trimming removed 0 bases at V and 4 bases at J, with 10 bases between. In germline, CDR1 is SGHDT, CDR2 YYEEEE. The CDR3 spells CASSLEKGSTEAFF. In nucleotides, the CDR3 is TGTGCCAGCAGCTTGGAGAAGGGGAGCACTGAAGCTTTCTTT.

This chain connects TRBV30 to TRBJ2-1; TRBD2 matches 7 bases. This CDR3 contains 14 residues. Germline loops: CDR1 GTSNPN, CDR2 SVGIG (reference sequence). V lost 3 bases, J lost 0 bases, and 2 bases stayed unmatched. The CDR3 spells CAWSGLGSYNEQFF. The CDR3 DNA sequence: TGTGCCTGGAGCGGACTAGGCTCCTACAATGAGCAGTTCTTC.

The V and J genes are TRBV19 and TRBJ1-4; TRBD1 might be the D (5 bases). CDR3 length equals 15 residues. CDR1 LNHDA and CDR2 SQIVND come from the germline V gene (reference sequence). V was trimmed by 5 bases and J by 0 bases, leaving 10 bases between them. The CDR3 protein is CASSPQTATNEKLFF. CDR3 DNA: TGTGCCAGTAGTCCCCAGACAGCAACTAATGAAAAACTGTTTTTT.

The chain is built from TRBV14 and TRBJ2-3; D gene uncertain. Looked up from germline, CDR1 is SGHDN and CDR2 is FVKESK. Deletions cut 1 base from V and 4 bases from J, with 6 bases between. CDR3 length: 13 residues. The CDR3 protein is CASSQGRADTQYF. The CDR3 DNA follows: TGTGCCAGCAGCCAAGGGAGAGCAGATACGCAGTATTTT. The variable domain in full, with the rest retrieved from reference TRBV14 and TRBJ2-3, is EAGVTQFPSHSVIEKGQTVTLRCDPISGHDNLYWYRRVMGKEIKFLLHFVKESKQDESGMPNNRFLAERTGGTYSTLKVQPAELEDSGVYFCASSQGRADTQYFGPGTRLTVL.

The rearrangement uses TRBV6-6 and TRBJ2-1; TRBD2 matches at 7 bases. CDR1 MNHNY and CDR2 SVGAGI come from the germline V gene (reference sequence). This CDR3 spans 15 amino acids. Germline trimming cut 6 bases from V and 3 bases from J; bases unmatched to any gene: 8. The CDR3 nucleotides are TGTGCCAGCAGCTACGGGGCTAGCGGCTACAATGAGCAGTTCTTC. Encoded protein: CASSYGASGYNEQFF.

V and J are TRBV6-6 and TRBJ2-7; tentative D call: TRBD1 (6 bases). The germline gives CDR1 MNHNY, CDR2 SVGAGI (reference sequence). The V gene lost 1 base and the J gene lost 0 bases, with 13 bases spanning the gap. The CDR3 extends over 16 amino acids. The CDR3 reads CASSYLGTIRSYEQYF. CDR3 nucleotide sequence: TGTGCCAGCAGTTACTTGGGGACAATCCGCTCCTACGAGCAGTACTTC.

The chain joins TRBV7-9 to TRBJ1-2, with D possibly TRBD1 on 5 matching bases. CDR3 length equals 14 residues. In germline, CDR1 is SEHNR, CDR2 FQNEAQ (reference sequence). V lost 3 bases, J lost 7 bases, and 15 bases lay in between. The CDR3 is CASSFSPGLRGYTF. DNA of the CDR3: TGTGCCAGCAGCTTCTCCCCAGGGCTCCGTGGCTACACCTTC.

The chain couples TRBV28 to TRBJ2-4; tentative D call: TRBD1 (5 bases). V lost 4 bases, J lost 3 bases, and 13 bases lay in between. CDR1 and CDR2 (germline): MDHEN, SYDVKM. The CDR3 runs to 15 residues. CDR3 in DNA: TGTGCCAGCAGTTCGGCTGACAGACGCAAAAACATTCAGTACTTC. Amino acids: CASSSADRRKNIQYF.